This T cell receptor beta chain came from a study of T cell repertoires in cytomegalovirus infection. One entry per CDR3 protein results from TCRdb running MiXCR on the reads. The sample lists some 680,000 distinct CDR3 sequences, 35% to 40% occurring once. The germline V gene has CDR1 SGHVS and CDR2 FQNEAQ. V was clipped by 5 bases and J by 7 bases, with 14 bases between them. The CDR3 is 13 residues long. This sequence was found in a human donor in good health (CMV status not recorded). Some clones in this sample may be carry-over from other donors' samples. The sample taken for sequencing was PBMCs. The V gene is TRBV7-8, the J gene TRBJ1-2, with D unclear. The DNA of the CDR3 is TGTGCCAGCAGCCCCCGCGTCAGTGGTGGCTACACCTTC. Translated: CASSPRVSGGYTF. The full variable domain, its missing parts supplied by reference TRBV7-8 and TRBJ1-2, is GAGVSQSPRYKVAKRGQDVALRCDPISGHVSLFWYQQALGQGPEFLTYFQNEAQLDKSGLPSDRFFAERPEGSVSTLKIQRTQQEDSAVYLCASSPRVSGGYTFGSGTRLTVV.